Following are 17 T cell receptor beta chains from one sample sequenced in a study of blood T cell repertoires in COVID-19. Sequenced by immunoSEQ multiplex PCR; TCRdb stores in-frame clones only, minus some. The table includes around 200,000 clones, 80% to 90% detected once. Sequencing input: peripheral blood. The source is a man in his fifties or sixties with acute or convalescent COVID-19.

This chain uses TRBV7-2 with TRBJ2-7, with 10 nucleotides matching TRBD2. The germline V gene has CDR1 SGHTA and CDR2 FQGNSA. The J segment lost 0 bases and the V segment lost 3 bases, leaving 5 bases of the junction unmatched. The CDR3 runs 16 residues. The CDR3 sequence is CASSFGLADSSYEQYF. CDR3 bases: TGTGCCAGCAGCTTCGGACTAGCGGACAGCTCCTACGAGCAGTACTTC.

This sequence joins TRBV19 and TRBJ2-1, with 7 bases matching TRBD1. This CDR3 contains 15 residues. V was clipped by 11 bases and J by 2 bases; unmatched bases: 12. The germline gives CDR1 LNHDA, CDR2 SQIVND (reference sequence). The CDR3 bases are TGTGCCCCCACCCAGGGACAGTGTCCCTACAATGAGCAGTTCTTC. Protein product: CAPTQGQCPYNEQFF. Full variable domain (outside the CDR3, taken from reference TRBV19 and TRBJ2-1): DGGITQSPKYLFRKEGQNVTLSCEQNLNHDAMYWYRQDPGQGLRLIYYSQIVNDFQKGDIAEGYSVSREKKESFPLTVTSAQKNPTAFYLCAPTQGQCPYNEQFFGPGTRLTVL.

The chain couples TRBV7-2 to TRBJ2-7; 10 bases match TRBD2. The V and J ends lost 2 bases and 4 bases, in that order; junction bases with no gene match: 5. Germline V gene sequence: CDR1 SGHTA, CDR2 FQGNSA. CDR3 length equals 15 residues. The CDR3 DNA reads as TGTGCCAGCAGCTTATCTAGCGGGAGCAGGTACGAGCAGTACTTC. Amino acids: CASSLSSGSRYEQYF.

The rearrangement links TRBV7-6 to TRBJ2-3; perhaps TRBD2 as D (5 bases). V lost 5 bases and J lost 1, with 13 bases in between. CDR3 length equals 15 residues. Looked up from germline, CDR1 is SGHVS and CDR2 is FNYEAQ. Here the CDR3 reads CASSREGRGTDTQYF. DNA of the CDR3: TGTGCCAGCAGCCGCGAGGGCCGCGGCACAGATACGCAGTATTTT.

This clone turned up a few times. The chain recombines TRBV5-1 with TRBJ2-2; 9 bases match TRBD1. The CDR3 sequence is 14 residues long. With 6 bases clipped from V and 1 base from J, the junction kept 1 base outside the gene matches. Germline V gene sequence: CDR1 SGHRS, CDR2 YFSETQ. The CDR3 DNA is TGCGCCAGCATGGGACAGGGGAACACCGGGGAGCTGTTTTTT. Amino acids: CASMGQGNTGELFF.

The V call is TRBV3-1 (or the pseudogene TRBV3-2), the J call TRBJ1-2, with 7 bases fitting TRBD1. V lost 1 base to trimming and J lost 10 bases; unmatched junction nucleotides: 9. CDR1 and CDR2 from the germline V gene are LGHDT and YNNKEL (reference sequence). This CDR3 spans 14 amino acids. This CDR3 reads CASSQVPGQSAYTF. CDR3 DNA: TGTGCCAGCAGCCAAGTCCCGGGACAGTCTGCCTACACCTTC.

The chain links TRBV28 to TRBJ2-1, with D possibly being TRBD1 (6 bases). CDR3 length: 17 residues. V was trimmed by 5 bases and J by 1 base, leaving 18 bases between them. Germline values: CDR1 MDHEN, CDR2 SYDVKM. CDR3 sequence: CASSHAQQGRSYNEQFF. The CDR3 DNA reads TGTGCCAGCAGTCACGCCCAACAGGGTAGGTCCTACAATGAGCAGTTCTTC.

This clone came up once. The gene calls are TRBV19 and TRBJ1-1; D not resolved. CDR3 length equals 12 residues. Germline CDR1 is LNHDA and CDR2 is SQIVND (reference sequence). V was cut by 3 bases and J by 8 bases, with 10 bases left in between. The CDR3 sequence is CASSIHAYEAFF. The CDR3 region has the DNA TGTGCCAGTAGTATCCACGCCTACGAAGCTTTCTTT.

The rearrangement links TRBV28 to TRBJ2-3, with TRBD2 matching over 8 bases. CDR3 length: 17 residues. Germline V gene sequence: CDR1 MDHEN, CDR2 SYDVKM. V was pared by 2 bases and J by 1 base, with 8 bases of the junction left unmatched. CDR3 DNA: TGTGCCAGCAGTTTAGAGGTAGCGGGGTCCCGCACAGATACGCAGTATTTT. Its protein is CASSLEVAGSRTDTQYF. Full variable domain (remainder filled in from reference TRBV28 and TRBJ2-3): DVKVTQSSRYLVKRTGEKVFLECVQDMDHENMFWYRQDPGLGLRLIYFSYDVKMKEKGDIPEGYSVSREKKERFSLILESASTNQTSMYLCASSLEVAGSRTDTQYFGPGTRLTVL.

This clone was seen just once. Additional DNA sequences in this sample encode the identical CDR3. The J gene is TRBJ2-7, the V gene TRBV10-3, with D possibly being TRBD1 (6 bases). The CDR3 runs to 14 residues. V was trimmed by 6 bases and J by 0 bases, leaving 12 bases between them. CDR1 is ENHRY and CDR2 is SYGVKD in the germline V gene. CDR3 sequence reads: CAISLDRSSYEQYF. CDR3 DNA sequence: TGTGCCATCAGCCTAGACAGGAGCTCCTACGAGCAGTACTTC.

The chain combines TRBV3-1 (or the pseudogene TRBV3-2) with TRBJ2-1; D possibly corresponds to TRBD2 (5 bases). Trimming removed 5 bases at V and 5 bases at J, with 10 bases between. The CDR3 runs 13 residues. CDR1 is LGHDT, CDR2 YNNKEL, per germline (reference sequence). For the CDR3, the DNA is TGTGCCAGCAGCTTTAGCGACAACAATGAGCAGTTCTTC. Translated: CASSFSDNNEQFF.

The CDR3 region has the DNA TGTGCCAGCAGTTCCCCCGCCCGCGCGGGGAGCACAGATACGCAGTATTTT. The encoded protein is CASSSPARAGSTDTQYF. This chain joins TRBV28 and TRBJ2-3; tentative D call: TRBD2 (6 bases). The CDR3 runs 17 residues. Trimming pared 4 bases from V and 0 bases from J, leaving 17 bases between. Germline V gives CDR1 MDHEN, CDR2 SYDVKM.

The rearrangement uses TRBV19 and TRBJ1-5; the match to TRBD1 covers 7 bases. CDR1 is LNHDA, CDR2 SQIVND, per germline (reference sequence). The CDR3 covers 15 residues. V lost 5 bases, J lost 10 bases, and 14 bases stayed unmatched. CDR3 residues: CASSSGDRDSGPQHF. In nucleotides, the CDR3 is TGTGCCAGTAGTTCTGGAGACAGGGATAGCGGTCCCCAGCATTTT.

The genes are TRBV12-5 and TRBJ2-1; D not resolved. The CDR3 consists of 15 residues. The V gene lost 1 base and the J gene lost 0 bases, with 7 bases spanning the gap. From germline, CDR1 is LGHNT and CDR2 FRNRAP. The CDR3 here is CASGLERTSYNEQFF. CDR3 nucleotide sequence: TGTGCTAGTGGTTTGGAGCGTACCTCCTACAATGAGCAGTTCTTC.

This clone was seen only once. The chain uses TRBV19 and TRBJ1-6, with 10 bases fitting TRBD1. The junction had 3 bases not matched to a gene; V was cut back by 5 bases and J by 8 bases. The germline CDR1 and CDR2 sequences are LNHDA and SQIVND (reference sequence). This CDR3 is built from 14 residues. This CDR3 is CASSPGTGDSPLHF. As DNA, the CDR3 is TGTGCCAGTAGTCCCGGGACAGGGGATTCACCCCTCCACTTT.

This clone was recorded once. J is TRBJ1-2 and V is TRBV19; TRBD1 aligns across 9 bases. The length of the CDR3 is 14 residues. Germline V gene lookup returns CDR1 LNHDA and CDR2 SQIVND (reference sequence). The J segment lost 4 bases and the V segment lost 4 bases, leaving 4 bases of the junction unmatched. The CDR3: CASSTPGQGYGYTF. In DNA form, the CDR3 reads TGTGCCAGTAGTACTCCGGGACAGGGCTATGGCTACACCTTC.

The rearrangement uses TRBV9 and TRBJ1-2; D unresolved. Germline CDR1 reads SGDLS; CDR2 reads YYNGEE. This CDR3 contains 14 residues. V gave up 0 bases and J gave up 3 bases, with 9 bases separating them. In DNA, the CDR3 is TGTGCCAGCAGCGTAGGAGGCGGAGACTATGGCTACACCTTC. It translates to CASSVGGGDYGYTF.